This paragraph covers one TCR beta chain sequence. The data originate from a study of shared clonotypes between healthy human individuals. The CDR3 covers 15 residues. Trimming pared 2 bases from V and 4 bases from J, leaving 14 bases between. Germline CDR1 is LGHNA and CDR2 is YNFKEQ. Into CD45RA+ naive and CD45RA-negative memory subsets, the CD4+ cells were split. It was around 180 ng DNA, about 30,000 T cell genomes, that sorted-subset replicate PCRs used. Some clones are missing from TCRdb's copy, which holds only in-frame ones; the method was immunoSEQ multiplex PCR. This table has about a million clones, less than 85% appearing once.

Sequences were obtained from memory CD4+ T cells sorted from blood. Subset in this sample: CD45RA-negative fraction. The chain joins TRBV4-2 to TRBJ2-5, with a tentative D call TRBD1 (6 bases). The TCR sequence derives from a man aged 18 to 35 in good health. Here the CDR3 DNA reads TGTGCCAGCAGCCAATCGGCAGGGGCAGGAGAGACCCAGTACTTC. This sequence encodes CASSQSAGAGETQYF.